This T cell receptor (beta chain) was found in a study of blood T cell repertoires in COVID-19. Background on the study: Samples of COVID-19 (acute and convalescent) were obtained from the United States, Italy and Spain.

Germline V gives CDR1 SNHLY, CDR2 FYNNEI. Between the trimmed V and J ends, which lost 6 bases and 8 bases, there was a span of 10 bases. The CDR3 is 12 amino acids. In the original processing: Reference gene primer amplification gave nucleated cell count estimates. The table came from immunoSEQ multiplex PCR; TCRdb's copy has only in-frame clones and leaves some out. That table furnishes V, J and clone size, whereas the DNA furnished D and trimming. The sample records 300,000 to 350,000 clones, roughly nine tenths being singletons. It was during active infection that Seattle patients were enrolled and then longitudinally followed.

The V call is TRBV2, the J call TRBJ1-4; D not resolved. This TCR derives from a woman aged 55-75 years with COVID-19, enrolled during active disease. Sequencing was done on a sample of peripheral blood. The CDR3 loop is CASSGDREKLFF. In DNA, the CDR3 is TGTGCCAGCAGCGGGGATAGGGAAAAACTGTTTTTT.